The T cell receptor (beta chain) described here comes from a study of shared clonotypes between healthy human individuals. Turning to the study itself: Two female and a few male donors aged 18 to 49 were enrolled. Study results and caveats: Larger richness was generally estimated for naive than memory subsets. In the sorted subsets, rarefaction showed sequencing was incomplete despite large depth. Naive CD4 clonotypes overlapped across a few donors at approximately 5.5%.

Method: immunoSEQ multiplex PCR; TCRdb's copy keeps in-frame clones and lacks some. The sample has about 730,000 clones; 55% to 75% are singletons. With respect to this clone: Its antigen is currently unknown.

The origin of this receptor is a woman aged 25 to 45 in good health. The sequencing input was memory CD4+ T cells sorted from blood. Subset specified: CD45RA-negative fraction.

CDR3 bases: TGTGCCAGCCAGGAGGGCCGGTACGAGCAGTACTTC. It encodes CASQEGRYEQYF. V is TRBV28 and J is TRBJ2-5, with a tentative D call TRBD2 (6 bases). The J call is uncertain, as TRBJ2-7 better fits the DNA end. The CDR3 is 12 residues long. CDR1 is MDHEN, CDR2 SYDVKM, per germline.